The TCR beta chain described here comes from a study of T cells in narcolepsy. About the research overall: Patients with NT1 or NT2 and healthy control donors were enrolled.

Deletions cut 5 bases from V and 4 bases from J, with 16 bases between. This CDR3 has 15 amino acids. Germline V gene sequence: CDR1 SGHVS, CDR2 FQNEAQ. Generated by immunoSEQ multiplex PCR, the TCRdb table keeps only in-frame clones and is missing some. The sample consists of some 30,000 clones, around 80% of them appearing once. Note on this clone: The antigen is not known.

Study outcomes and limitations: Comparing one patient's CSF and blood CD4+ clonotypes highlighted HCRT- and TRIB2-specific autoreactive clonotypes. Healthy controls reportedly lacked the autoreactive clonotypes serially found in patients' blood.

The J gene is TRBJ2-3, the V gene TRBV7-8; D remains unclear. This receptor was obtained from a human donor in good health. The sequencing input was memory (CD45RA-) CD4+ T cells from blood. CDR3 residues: CASSGLVSRSDTQYF. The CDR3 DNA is TGTGCCAGCAGCGGCCTTGTGTCCCGCTCAGATACGCAGTATTTT.